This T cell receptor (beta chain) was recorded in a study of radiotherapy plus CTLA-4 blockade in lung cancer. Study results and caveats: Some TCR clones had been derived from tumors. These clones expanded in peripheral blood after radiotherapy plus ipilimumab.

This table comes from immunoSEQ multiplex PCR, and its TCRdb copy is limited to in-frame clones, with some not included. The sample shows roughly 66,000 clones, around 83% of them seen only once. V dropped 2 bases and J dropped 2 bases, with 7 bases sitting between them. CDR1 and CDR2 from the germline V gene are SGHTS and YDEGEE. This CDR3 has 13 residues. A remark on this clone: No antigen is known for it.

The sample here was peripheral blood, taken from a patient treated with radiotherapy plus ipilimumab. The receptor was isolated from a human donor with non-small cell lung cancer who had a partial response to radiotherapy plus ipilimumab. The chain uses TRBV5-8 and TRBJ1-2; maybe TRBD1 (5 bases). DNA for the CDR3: TGTGCCAGCAGCTTTCGGGGGAACTATGGCTACACCTTC. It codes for CASSFRGNYGYTF.